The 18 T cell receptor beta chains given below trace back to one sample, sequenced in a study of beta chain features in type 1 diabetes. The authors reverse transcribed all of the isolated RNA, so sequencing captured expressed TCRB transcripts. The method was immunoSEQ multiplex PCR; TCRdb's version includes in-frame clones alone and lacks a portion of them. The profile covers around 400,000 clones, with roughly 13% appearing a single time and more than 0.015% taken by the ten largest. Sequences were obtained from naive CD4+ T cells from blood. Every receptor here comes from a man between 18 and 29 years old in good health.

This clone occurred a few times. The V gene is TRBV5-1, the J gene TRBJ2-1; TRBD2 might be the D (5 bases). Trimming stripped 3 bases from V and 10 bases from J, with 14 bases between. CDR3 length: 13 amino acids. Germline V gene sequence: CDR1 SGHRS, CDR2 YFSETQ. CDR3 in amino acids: CASSSIGDGEQFF. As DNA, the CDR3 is TGCGCCAGCAGCTCTATCGGGGATGGAGAGCAGTTCTTC.

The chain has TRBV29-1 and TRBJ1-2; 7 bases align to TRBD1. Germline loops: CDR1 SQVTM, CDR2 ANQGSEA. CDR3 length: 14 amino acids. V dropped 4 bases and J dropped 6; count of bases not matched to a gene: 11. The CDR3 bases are TGCAGCGTTGGGACCTACGACAGGGAGAATGGCTACACCTTC. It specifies CSVGTYDRENGYTF.

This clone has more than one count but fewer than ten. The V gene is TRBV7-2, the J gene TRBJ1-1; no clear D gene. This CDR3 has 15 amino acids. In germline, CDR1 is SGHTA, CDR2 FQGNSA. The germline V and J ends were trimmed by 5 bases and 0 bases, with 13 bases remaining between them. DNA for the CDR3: TGTGCCAGCAGCCCGAGTCGGGATATGAACACTGAAGCTTTCTTT. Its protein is CASSPSRDMNTEAFF.

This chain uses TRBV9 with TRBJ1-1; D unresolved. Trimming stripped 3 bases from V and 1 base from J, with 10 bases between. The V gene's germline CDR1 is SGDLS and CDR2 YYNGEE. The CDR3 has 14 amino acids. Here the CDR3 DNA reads TGTGCCAGCAGCGCCGGACTAAGGAACACTGAAGCTTTCTTT. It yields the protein CASSAGLRNTEAFF. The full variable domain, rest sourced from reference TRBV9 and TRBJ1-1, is DSGVTQTPKHLITATGQRVTLRCSPRSGDLSVYWYQQSLDQGLQFLIQYYNGEERAKGNILERFSAQQFPDLHSELNLSSLELGDSALYFCASSAGLRNTEAFFGQGTRLTVV.

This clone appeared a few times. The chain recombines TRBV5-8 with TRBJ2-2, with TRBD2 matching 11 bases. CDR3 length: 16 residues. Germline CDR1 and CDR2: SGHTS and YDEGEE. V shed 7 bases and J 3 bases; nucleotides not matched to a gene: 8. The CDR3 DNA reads TGTGCCAGCCACAAACTAGCGGGAGAGCACACCGGGGAGCTGTTTTTT. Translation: CASHKLAGEHTGELFF.

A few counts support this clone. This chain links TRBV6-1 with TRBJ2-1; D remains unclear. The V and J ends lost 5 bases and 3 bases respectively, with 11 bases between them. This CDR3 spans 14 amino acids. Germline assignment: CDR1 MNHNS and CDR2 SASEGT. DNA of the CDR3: TGTGCCAGCAGTACTTTGACGGGCTACAATGAGCAGTTCTTC. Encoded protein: CASSTLTGYNEQFF.

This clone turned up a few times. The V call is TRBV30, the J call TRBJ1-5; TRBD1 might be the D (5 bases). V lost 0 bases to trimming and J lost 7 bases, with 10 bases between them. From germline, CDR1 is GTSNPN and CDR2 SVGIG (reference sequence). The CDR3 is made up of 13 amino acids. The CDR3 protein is CAWSVGRDQPQHF. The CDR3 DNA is TGTGCCTGGAGTGTGGGGAGGGACCAGCCCCAGCATTTT.

CDR3 sequence: CAWSVRQVGEQYF. CDR3 DNA: TGTGCCTGGAGTGTTAGACAGGTTGGCGAGCAGTACTTC. The chain has TRBV30 and TRBJ2-7, with D possibly being TRBD1 (6 bases). The CDR3 sequence is 13 residues long. Germline values: CDR1 GTSNPN, CDR2 SVGIG (reference sequence). V lost 0 bases and J lost 6, with 12 bases in between.

The CDR3 coding sequence is TGTGCCATCAGTAGGACAGGGGCCGGGAGGGATGAGCAGTTCTTC. Its protein is CAISRTGAGRDEQFF. The chain joins TRBV10-3 to TRBJ2-1, with a tentative D call TRBD1 (9 bases). Germline lookup yields CDR1 ENHRY and CDR2 SYGVKD. Trimming left V 5 bases short and J 8 bases short, with 19 bases between. The CDR3 is 15 residues long.

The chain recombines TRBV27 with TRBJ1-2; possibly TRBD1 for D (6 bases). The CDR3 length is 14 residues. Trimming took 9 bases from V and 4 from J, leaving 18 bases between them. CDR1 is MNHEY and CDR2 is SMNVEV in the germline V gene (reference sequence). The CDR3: CASSIGGGFYGYTF. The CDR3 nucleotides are TGTGCCAGTTCCATAGGGGGGGGCTTCTATGGCTACACCTTC.

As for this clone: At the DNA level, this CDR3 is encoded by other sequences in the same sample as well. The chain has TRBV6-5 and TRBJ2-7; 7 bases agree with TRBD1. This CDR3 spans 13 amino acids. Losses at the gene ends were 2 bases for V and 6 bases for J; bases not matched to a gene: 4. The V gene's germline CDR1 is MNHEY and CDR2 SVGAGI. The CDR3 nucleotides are TGTGCCAGCAGTTACGGGCCAGGGGGCGAGCAGTACTTC. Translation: CASSYGPGGEQYF.

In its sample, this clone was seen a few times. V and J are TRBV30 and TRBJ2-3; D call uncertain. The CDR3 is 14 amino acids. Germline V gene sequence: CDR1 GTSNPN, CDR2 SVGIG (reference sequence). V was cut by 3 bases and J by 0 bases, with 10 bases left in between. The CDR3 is CAWRLRRSTDTQYF. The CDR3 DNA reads TGTGCCTGGAGACTGAGGCGTAGCACAGATACGCAGTATTTT.

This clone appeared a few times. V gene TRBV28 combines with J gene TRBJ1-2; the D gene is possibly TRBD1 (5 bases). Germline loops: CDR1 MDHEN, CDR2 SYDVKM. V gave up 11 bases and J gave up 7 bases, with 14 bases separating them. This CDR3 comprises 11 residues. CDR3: CASGRGAGYTF. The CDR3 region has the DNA TGTGCCTCAGGTAGGGGCGCTGGCTACACCTTC.

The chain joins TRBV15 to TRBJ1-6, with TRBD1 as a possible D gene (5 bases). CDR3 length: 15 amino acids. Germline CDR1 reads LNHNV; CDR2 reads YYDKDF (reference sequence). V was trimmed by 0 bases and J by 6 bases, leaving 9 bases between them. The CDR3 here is CATSREQGANSPLHF. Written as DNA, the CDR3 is TGTGCCACCAGCAGAGAGCAGGGCGCTAATTCACCCCTCCACTTT.

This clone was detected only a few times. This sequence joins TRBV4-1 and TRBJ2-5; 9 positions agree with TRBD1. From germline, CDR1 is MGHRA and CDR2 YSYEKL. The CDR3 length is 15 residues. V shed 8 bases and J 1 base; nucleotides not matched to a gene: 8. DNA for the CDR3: TGCGCCAGCGGAACACAGGGGGCCCCCCAAGAGACCCAGTACTTC. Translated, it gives CASGTQGAPQETQYF.

The DNA of the CDR3 is TGTGCCTGGAGTCCCGGGGACACCTTATCCTACGAGCAGTACTTC. Amino acid sequence: CAWSPGDTLSYEQYF. This chain links TRBV30 with TRBJ2-7, with D maybe TRBD1 (6 bases). This CDR3 is built from 15 residues. V was cut by 2 bases and J by 1 base, with 15 bases left in between. CDR1 is GTSNPN and CDR2 is SVGIG in the germline V gene (reference sequence).

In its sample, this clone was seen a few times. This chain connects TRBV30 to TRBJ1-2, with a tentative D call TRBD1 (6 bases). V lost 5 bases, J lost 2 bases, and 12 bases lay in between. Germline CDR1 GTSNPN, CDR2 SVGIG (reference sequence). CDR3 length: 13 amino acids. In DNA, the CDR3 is TGTGCCTGGGCCCGGGACACCAACTATGGCTACACCTTC. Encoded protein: CAWARDTNYGYTF.

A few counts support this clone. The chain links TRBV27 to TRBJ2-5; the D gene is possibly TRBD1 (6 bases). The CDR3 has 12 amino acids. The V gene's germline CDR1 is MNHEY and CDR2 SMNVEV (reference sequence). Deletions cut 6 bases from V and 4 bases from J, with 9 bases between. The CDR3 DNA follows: TGTGCCAGCAGCCCCAGGGGAGAGACCCAGTACTTC. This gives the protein CASSPRGETQYF.